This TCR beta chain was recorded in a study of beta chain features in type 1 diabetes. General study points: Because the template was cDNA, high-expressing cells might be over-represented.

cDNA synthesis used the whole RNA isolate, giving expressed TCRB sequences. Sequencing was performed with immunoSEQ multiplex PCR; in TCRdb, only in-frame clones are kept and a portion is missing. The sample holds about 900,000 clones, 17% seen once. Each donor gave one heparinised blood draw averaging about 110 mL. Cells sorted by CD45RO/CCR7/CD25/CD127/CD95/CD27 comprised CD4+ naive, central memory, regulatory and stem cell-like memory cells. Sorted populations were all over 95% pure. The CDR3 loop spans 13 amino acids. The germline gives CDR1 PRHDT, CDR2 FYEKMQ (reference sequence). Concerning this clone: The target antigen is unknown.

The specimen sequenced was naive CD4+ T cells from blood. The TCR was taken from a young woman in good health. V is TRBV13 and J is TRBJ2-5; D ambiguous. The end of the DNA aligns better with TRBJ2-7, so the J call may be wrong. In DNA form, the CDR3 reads TGTGCCAGCAGCTTAGAGTTCTCCTACGAGCAGTACTTC. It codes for CASSLEFSYEQYF.